This T cell receptor beta chain was identified during a study of identical twins. Study-wide results and caveats: In drawing conclusions, the study used cross-sectional statistical analysis and did not follow the same donors.

The donors were all healthy and Caucasian. It was template switching that added a universal primer site, and there were unique molecular identifiers on the cDNA. TCRdb re-called the 5' RACE reads through MiXCR, storing one row per CDR3 protein. The sample holds about 700,000 distinct CDR3 sequences; approximately 6.1% are singletons and the top ten take around 1.9%. This clonotype occurred many times. What it recognizes is unknown. Germline-derived CDR1 and CDR2 are SEHNR and FQNEAQ (reference sequence). Trimming took 1 base from V and 2 from J, leaving 15 bases between them. The CDR3 extends over 16 amino acids.

The source of this sequence is a man in his late teens or twenties in good health. Sequencing was done on a sample of naive T cells sorted from blood. V is TRBV7-9 and J is TRBJ2-7; D unresolved. CDR3 sequence reads: CASSLEVTSLPYEQYF. In DNA form, the CDR3 reads TGTGCCAGCAGCTTAGAAGTAACATCGCTACCCTACGAGCAGTACTTC.